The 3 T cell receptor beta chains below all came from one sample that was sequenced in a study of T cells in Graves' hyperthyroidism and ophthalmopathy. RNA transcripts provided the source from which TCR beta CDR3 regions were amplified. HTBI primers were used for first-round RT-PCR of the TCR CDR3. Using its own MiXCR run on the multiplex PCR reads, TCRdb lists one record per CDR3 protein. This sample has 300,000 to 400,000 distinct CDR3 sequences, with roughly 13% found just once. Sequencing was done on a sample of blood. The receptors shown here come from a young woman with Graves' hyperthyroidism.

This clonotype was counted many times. The CDR3 is CASSRQGLVASYEQYF. CDR3 nucleotide sequence: TGTGCCAGCAGCCGCCAGGGACTAGTGGCCTCCTACGAGCAGTACTTC. The chain recombines TRBV11-2 with TRBJ2-7; 8 bases are a match to TRBD2. With V trimmed by 5 bases and J by 0 bases, 9 bases remained unmatched. CDR1 is SGHAT and CDR2 is FQNNGV in the germline V gene. The CDR3 has 16 residues. The whole variable domain, filled in from reference TRBV11-2 and TRBJ2-7, reads EAGVAQSPRYKIIEKRQSVAFWCNPISGHATLYWYQQILGQGPKLLIQFQNNGVVDDSQLPKDRFSAERLKGVDSTLKIQPAKLEDSAVYLCASSRQGLVASYEQYFGPGTRLTVT.

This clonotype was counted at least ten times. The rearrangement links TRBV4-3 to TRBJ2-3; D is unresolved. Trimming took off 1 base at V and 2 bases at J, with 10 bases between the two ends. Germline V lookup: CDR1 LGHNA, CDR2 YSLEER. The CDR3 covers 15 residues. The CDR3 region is CASSQVQRPTDTQYF. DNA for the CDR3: TGCGCCAGCAGCCAAGTTCAGAGGCCCACAGATACGCAGTATTTT.

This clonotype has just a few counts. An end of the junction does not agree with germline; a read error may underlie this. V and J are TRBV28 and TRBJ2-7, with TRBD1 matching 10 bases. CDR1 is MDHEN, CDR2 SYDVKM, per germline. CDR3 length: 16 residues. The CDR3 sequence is CASSVDRGPSSYVQYF. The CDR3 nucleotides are TGTGCCAGCAGTGTAGACAGGGGGCCAAGCTCCTACGTGCAGTACTTC.